What follows describes a single TCR beta chain. These data come from a study of blood T cell repertoires in COVID-19. For the study at large: The study drew acute and convalescent COVID-19 samples from the United States, Italy and Spain. The cDNA or gDNA used as material had been derived from T cells, B-cell-depleted T cells, or PBMCs.

Profiled with immunoSEQ multiplex PCR; TCRdb holds only in-frame clones, not every one. The data show 300,000 or so clones, approximately 83% seen once. The study recruited people aged about 18 to 95 years across around 24 US areas. Cohort allocation depended upon clinical history that participants reported. J lost 7 bases, V lost 2 bases, and 5 bases had no gene match. Looked up from germline, CDR1 is KGHSH and CDR2 is LQKENI. The CDR3 length is 14 residues. The clonotype originates from a woman aged 40 to 50 with acute COVID-19. Sequencing was done on a sample of PBMCs or T cells enriched from blood (not recorded which). The J gene is TRBJ1-5, the V gene TRBV18, with 7 bases identical to TRBD1. The chain's CDR3 is CASSPDRVAQPQHF. In nucleotides, the CDR3 is TGTGCCAGCTCACCAGACAGGGTAGCGCAGCCCCAGCATTTT. The complete variable domain, with remaining parts taken from reference TRBV18 and TRBJ1-5, reads NAGVMQNPRHLVRRRGQEARLRCSPMKGHSHVYWYRQLPEEGLKFMVYLQKENIIDESGMPKERFSAEFPKEGPSILRIQQVVRGDSAAYFCASSPDRVAQPQHFGDGTRLSIL.